This T cell receptor beta chain was sequenced in a study of CXCR3-negative and CXCR3-positive naive CD8 T cells. Whole-study findings and limits: Relative to memory CD8+ cells, whose diversity was much lower, both naive subsets had comparably high diversity. A higher hydrophobicity marked the TRB CDR3s of CXCR3-positive naive cells versus CXCR3-negative naive cells.

Concerning this clonotype: As yet, its antigen is unknown.

The CDR3 totals 13 residues. Germline V CDR1 and CDR2: KGHDR, SFDVKD. It was by 5' RACE with UMI labels that the TRB cDNA libraries were prepared. No DNA is given; TCRdb re-called the 5' RACE reads and lists each CDR3 protein once. This sample's clone table lists about 89,000 distinct CDR3 sequences. The chain links TRBV24-1 to TRBJ2-7. Sequencing input: naive CXCR3+ CD8+ T cells from blood. Stated subset: CD45RO-CCR7+CD27+CD95- naive CD8+ T cells expressing CXCR3 (TNR3+). This TCR derives from a human donor in good health. Some clones in this sample may be carry-over from other donors' samples. This CDR3 is CATSPRSSYEQYF.